A single sample gave rise to the 6 T cell receptor beta chains below, sequenced in a study of cytomegalovirus exposure and HLA in healthy donors. In the PCR, 60 Vbeta and 13 Jbeta primers were used. Libraries were prepared by immunoSEQ multiplex PCR; TCRdb keeps only in-frame clonotypes and omits some of them. The table lists 100,000 to 120,000 clones, 65% to 80% of them singletons. The sample comprised PBMCs. The source of these receptors is a woman aged 60-75 years in good health and CMV-seropositive.

The chain is built from TRBV27 and TRBJ1-2; 8 nucleotides align to TRBD1. Germline CDR1 MNHEY, CDR2 SMNVEV (reference sequence). Trimming took 6 bases from V and 0 from J; bases not matched to a gene: 6. The CDR3 runs 15 residues. This CDR3 reads CASRGTGGANYGYTF. As DNA, the CDR3 is TGTGCCAGCAGGGGGACAGGAGGGGCTAACTATGGCTACACCTTC.

This chain connects TRBV11-2 to TRBJ2-3; possibly TRBD2 for D (5 bases). This CDR3 has 18 residues. The V end lost 5 bases, the J end lost 1 base, and 22 bases lay between the germline ends. Germline V gene sequence: CDR1 SGHAT, CDR2 FQNNGV. The CDR3 loop reads CASSRVPLQRSGTDTQYF. In DNA, the CDR3 is TGTGCCAGCAGCAGGGTCCCTCTCCAGCGGAGTGGCACAGATACGCAGTATTTT.

The chain carries TRBV5-1 and TRBJ2-7; 13 bases match TRBD2. The germline gives CDR1 SGHRS, CDR2 YFSETQ. Trimming cost V 3 bases and J 1 base; bases outside gene matches: 1. The CDR3 loop spans 15 amino acids. CDR3 region: CASSSGLAGSYEQYF. In DNA, the CDR3 is TGCGCCAGCAGCTCGGGACTAGCGGGATCCTACGAGCAGTACTTC.

On this clone: Germline is not matched at one junction end, which may reflect a read error. The chain joins TRBV7-9 to TRBJ1-4; D gene uncertain. This CDR3 spans 15 amino acids. CDR1 and CDR2 (germline): SEHNR, FQNEAQ (reference sequence). CDR3 sequence reads: CSSSSSLGGNEKLFF. The CDR3 region has the DNA TGTTCCAGCAGTTCATCATTGGGAGGAAATGAAAAACTGTTTTTT. The full variable domain, completed using reference TRBV7-9 and TRBJ1-4, is DTGVSQNPRHKITKRGQNVTFRCDPISEHNRLYWYRQTLGQGPEFLTYFQNEAQLEKSRLLSDRFSAERPKGSFSTLEIQRTEQGDSAMYLCSSSSSLGGNEKLFFGSGTQLSVL.

The gene calls are TRBV5-1 and TRBJ2-1; 13 bases align to TRBD2. V gave up 4 bases and J gave up 7 bases; unmatched junction bases: 5. The CDR3 length is 15 residues. The germline V gene encodes CDR1 SGHRS and CDR2 YFSETQ. The CDR3 reads CASSIGLAGVNEQFF. Here the CDR3 DNA reads TGCGCCAGCAGCATTGGACTAGCGGGAGTTAATGAGCAGTTCTTC.

The CDR3 bases are TGCAGCGTTGTGTCCCCCGGGACAGGGGGCGCCGAAGAGACCCAGTACTTC. Residues: CSVVSPGTGGAEETQYF. The gene calls are TRBV29-1 and TRBJ2-5; 12 nucleotides align to TRBD1. Losses at the gene ends were 4 bases for V and 3 bases for J; bases not matched to a gene: 12. The germline V gene has CDR1 SQVTM and CDR2 ANQGSEA. The CDR3 sequence is 17 residues long.